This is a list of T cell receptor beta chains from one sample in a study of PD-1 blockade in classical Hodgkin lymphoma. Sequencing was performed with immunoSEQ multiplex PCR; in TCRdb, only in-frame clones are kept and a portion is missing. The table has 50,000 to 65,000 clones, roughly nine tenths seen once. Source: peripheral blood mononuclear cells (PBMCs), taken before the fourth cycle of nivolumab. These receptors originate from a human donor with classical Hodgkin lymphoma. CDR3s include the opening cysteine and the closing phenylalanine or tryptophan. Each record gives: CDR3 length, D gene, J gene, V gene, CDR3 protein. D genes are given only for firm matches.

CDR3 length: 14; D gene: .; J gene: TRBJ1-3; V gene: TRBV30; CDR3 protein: CAWTPGNPGNTIYF
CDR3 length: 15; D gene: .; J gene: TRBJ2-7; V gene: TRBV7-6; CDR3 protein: CASSLEGGLLGEQYF
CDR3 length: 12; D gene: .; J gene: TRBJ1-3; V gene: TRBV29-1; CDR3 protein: CSVLGERNTIYF
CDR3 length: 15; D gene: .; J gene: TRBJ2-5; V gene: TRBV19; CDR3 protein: CASSIDSRGQETQYF
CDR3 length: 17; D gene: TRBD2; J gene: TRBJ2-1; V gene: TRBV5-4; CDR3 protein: CASSQGLAGGWYNEQFF
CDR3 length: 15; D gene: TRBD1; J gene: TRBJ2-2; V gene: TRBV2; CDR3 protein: CASLVTGVEAGELFF
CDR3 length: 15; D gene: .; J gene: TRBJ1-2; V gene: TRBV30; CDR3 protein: CAWSVQRVAVYGYTF
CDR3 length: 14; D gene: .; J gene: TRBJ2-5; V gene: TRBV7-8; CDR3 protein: CASSLEVSAETQYF
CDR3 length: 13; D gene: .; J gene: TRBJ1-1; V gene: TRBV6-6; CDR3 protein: CASTWRVDTEAFF
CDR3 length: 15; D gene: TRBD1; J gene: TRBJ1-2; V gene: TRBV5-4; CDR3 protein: CASSASNRGRYGYTF
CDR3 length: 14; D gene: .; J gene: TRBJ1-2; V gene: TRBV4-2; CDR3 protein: CASSQGPGQHGYTF
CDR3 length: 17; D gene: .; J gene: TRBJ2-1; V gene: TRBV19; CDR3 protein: CASSWGSSILPYNEQFF
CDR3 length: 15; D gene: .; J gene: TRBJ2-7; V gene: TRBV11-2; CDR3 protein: CASSPERASSYEQYF
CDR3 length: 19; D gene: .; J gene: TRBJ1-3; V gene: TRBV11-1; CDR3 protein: CASSLGWRQTAFSGNTIYF
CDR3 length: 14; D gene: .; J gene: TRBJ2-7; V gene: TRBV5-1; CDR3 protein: CASSSGGFSGEQYF
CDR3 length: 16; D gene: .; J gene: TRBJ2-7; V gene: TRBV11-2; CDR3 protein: CASSLDLSRVLYEQYF
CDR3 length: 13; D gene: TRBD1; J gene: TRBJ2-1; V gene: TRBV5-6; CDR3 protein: CASSSRTGYEQFF
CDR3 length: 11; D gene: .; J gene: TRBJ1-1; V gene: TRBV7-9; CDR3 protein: CASKVDTEAFF
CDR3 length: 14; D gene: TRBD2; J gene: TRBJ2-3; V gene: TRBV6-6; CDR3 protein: CASRRTSDSDTQYF
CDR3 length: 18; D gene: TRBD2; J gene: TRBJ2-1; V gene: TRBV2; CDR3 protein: CASSERLAGGRSYNEQFF
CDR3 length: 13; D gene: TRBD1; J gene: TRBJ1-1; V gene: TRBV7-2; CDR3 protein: CASSPRQGLEAFF
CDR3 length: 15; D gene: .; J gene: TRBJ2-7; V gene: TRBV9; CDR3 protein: CASSVAVLGGDEQYF
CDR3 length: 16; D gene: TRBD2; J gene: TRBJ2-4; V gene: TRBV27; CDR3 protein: CASSLSRRGVPDIQYF
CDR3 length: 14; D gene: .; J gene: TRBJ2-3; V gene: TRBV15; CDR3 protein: CATSRARGSDTQYF
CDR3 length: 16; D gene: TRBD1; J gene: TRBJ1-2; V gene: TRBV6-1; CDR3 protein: CASSVPGDRGLHGYTF
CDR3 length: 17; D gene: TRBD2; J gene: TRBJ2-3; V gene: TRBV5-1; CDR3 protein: CASSLNSGGISTDTQYF
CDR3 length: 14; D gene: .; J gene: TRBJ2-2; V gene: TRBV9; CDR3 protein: CASSVAGGTGELFF
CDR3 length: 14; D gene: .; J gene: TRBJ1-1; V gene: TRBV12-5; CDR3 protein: CASGLAQGNTEAFF
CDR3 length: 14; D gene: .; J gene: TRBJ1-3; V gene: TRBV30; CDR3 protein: CAWSQKKSGNTIYF
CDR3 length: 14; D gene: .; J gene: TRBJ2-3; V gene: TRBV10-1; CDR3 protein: CASSDKRIFNTQYF
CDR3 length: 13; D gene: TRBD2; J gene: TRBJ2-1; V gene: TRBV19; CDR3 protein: CASRIAGGLEQFF
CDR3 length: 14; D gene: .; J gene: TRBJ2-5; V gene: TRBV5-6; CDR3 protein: CASSPSLARQTQYF
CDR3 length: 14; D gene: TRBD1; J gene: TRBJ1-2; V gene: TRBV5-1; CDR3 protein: CASSSSTGGDGYTF
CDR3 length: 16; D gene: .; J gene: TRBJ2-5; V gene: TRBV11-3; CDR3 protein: CASSSRDIHSGETQYF
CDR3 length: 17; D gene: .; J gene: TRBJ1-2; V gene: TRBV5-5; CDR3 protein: CASSLWAGIGTNYGYTF
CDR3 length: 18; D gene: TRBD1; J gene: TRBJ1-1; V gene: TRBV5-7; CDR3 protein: CASSLRQGKAGLDTEAFF
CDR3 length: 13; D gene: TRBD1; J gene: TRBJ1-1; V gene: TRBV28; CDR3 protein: CASSRQGRFEAFF
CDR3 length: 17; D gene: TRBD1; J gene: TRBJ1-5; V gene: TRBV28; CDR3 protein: CASSFGTGTGHNQPQHF
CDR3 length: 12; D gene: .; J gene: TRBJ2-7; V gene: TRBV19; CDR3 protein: CASKKRSYEQYF
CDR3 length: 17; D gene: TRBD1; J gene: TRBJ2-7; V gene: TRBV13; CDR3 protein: CASSLSSFEDRGSEQYF
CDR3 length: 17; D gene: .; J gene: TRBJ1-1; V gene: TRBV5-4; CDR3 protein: CASSPDRLLDSNTEAFF
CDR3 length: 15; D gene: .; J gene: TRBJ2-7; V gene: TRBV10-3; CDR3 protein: CAIMRGVGDSGEQYF
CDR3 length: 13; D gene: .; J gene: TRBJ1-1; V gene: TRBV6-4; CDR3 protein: CASSVGQRTEAFF
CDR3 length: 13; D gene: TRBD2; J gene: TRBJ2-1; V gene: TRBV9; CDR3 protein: CASSGAGGDEQFF
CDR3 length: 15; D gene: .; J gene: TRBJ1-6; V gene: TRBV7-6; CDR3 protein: CASSPEGGEYSPLHF
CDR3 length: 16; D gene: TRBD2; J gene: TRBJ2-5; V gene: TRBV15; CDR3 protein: CATSRDAGGGTETQYF
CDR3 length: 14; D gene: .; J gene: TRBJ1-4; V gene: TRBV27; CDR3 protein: CASSFGRGEGKLFF
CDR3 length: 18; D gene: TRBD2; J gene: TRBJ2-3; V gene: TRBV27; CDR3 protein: CASSPRLAGISSTDTQYF